This TCR beta chain was recovered during a study of blood T cell repertoires in COVID-19. Study at large: Donors in the United States, Italy and Spain gave samples during acute or convalescent COVID-19. From T cells, B-cell-depleted T cells, or PBMCs came the material, which was cDNA or gDNA.

Original data processing: Cell counts per sample came from amplifying reference gene primers. Repertoires were generated with immunoSEQ multiplex PCR, while TCRdb's copy carries only in-frame clones and drops some. The V and J calls and clone size were taken over from that table, and D and trimming were inferred from the DNA. The table includes about 210,000 clones, around 85% detected once. This CDR3 is built from 17 residues. Germline assignment: CDR1 SGHTS and CDR2 YDEGEE. Trimming at V came to 3 bases and at J to 4 bases, leaving 9 bases not matched to a gene. The TCR was taken from a man between 40 and 49 years old with acute or convalescent COVID-19. The specimen sequenced was peripheral blood. The chain links TRBV5-8 to TRBJ2-1; 11 bases are a match to TRBD2. CDR3 protein: CASSSVAGGPQYNEQFF. Here the CDR3 DNA reads TGTGCCAGCAGCTCGGTAGCGGGGGGGCCGCAATACAATGAGCAGTTCTTC.